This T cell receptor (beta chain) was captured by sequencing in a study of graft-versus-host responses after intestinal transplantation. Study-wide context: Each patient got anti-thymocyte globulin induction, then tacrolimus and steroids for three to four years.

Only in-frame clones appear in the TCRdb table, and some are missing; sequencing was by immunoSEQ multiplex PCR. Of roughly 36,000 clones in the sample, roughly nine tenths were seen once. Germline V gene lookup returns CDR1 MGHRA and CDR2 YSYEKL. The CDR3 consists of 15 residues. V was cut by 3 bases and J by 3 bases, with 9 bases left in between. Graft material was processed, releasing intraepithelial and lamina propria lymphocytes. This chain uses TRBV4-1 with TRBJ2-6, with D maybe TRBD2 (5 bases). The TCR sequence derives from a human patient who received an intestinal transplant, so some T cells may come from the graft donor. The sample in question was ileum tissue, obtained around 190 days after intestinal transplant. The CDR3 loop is CASSQGSYGANVLTF. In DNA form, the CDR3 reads TGCGCCAGCAGCCAGGGGAGTTATGGGGCCAACGTCCTGACTTTC.